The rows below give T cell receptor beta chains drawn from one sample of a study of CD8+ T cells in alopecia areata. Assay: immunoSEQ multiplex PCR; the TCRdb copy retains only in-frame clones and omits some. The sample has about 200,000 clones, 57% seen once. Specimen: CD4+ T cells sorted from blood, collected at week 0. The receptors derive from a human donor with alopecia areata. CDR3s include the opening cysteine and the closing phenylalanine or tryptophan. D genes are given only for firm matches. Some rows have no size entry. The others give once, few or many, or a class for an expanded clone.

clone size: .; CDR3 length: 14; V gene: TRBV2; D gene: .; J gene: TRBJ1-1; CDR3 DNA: TGTGCCAGCAGTGAAGGCAGGACAAACACTGAAGCTTTCTTT; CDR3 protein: CASSEGRTNTEAFF
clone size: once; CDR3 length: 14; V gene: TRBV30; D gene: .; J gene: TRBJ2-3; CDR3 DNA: TGTGCCTGGAGGTCGGGGCTAGCAGGGGATACGCAGTATTTT; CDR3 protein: CAWRSGLAGDTQYF
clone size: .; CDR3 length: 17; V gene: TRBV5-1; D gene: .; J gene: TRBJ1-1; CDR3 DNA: TGCGCCAGCAGCTTAGGGAGTTGGGTTGAGGGGAACACTGAAGCTTTCTTT; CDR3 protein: CASSLGSWVEGNTEAFF
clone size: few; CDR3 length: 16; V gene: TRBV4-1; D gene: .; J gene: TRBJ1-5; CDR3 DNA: TGCGCCAGCAGCCAAGATGGGGGACTGGGAAATCAGCCCCAGCATTTT; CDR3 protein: CASSQDGGLGNQPQHF
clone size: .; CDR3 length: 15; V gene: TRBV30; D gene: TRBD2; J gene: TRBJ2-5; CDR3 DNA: TGTGCTGGAGGGTCTAGCGGGCTTGTGGGGGAGACCCAGTACTTC; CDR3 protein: CAGGSSGLVGETQYF
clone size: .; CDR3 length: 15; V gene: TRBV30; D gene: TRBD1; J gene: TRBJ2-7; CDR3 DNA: TGTGCCTGGAGTGTTCTGACAGGGGTAACCTACGAGCAGTACTTC; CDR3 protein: CAWSVLTGVTYEQYF
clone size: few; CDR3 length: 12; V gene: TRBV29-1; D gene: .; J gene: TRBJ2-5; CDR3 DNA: TGCAGCGCCGGGGGCACTCAAGAGACCCAGTACTTC; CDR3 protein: CSAGGTQETQYF
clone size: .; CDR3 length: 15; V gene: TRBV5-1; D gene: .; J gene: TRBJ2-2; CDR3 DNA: TGCGCCAGCTACCGTGGGGCAGCGGACACCGGGGAGCTGTTTTTT; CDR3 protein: CASYRGAADTGELFF
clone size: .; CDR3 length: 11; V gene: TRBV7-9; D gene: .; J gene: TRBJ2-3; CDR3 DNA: TGTGCCAGCAGCGTGAAGGGTACGCAGTATTTT; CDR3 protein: CASSVKGTQYF
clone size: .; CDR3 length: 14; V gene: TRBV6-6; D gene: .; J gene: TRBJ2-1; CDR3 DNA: TGTCCAGAGAAGGGGGAGAGCTCCTACAATGAGCAGTTCTTC; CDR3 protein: CPEKGESSYNEQFF
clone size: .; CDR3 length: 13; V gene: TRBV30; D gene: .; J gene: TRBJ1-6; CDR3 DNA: TGTGCCTGGAGACAGGCTATTAATTCACCCCTCCACTTT; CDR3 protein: CAWRQAINSPLHF
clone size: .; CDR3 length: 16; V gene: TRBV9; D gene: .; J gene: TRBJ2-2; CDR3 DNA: TGTGCCAGCAGCGTAGCGACAGGCCCCAACACCGGGGAGCTGTTTTTT; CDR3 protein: CASSVATGPNTGELFF
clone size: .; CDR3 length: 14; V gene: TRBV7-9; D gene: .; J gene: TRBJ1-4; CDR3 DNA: TGTGCCAGCAGCCGGGAGGGACCCAGGGAAAAACTGTTTTTT; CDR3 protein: CASSREGPREKLFF
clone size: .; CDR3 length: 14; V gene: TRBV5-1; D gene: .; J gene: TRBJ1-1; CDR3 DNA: TGCGCCAGCAGCTTGACAGGGACGAACACTGAAGCTTTCTTT; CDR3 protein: CASSLTGTNTEAFF
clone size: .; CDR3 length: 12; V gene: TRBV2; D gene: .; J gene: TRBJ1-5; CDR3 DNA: TGTGCCAGCAGTGTGGGATATCAGCCCCAGCATTTT; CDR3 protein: CASSVGYQPQHF
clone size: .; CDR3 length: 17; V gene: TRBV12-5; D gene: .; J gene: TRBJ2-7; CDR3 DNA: TGTGCTAGTGGTTTGGTTATCCCCAGGAAACCCTTTTACGAGCAGTACTTC; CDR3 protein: CASGLVIPRKPFYEQYF
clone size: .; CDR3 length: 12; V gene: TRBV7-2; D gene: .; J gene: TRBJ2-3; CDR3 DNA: TGTGCCAGCAGCTTTGGGGTAGATACGCAGTATTTT; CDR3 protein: CASSFGVDTQYF
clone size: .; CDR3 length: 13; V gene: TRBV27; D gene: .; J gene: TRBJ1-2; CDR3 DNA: TGTGCCAGCAGTATCGACGGGGTCTATGGCTACACCTTC; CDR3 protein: CASSIDGVYGYTF
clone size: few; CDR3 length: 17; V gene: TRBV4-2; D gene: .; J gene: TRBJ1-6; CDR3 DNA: TGTGCCAGCAGCCAGCAAACACAGAGCTCCTATAATTCACCCCTCCACTTT; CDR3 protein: CASSQQTQSSYNSPLHF
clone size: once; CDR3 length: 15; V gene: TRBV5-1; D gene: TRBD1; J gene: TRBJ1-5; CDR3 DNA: TGCGCCAGCAGCTTGACAGGGGGCTCGAATCAGCCCCAGCATTTT; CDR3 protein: CASSLTGGSNQPQHF
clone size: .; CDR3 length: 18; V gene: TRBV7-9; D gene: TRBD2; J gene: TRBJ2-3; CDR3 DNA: TGTGCCAGCAGCTTAGATTTGGGCTCCCTAGCGGGATTGGATACGCAGTATTTT; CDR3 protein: CASSLDLGSLAGLDTQYF
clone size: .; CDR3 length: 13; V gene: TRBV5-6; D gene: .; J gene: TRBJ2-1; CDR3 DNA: TGTGCCAGCAGCTCCGGACCTTACAATGAGCAGTTCTTC; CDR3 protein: CASSSGPYNEQFF
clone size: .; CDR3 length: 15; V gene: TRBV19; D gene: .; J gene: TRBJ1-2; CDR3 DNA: TGTGCCAGCCTACCAAAACAAGGAATGAACTATGGCTACACCTTC; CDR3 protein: CASLPKQGMNYGYTF
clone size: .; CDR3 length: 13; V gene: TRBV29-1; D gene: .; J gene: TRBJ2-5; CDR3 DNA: TGCAGCGTGGAGGGGGAGCGGGCAGAGACCCAGTACTTC; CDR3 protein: CSVEGERAETQYF
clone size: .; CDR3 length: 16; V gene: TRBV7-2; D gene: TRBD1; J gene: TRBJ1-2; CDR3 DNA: TGTGCCAGCAGCCTACCCAGGGGGCAGGGGAACTATGGCTACACCTTC; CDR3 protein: CASSLPRGQGNYGYTF
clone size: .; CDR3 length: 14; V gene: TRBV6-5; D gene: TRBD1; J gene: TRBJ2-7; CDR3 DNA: TGTGCCAGCAGTCCCGGGACAGGGAAGCACGAGCAGTACTTC; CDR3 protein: CASSPGTGKHEQYF
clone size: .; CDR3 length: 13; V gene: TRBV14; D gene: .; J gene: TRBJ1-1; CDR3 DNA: TGTGCCAGCAGTCCCTGGCAGGGGACTGAAGCTTTCTTT; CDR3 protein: CASSPWQGTEAFF
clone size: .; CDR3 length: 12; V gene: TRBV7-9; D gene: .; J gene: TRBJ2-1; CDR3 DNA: TGTGCCAGCAGGGGTTCAAATCGTGAGCAGTTCTTC; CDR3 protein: CASRGSNREQFF
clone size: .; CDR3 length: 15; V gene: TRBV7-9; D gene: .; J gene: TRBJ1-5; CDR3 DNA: TGTGCCAGCAGCCTTGGGACGGGGAGCAATCAGCCCCAGCATTTT; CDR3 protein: CASSLGTGSNQPQHF
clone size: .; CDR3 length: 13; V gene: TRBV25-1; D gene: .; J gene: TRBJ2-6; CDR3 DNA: TGTGCCAGCAGTCCCTTGGGTTTTGGCGTCCTGACTTTC; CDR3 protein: CASSPLGFGVLTF
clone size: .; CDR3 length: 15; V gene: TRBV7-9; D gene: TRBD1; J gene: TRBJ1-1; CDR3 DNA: TGTGCCAGCAGCTCTCCGGGACAGACGAACACTGAAGCTTTCTTT; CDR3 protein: CASSSPGQTNTEAFF
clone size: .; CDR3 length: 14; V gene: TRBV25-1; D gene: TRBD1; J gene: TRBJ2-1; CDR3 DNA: TGTGCCAGCAGGACCCAGGGGGCCTACAATGAGCAGTTCTTC; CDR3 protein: CASRTQGAYNEQFF
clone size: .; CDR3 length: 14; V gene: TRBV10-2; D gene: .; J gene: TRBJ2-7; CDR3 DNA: TGCGCCAGCAGTGAGGGGACATTCTCCTACGAGCAGTACTTC; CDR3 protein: CASSEGTFSYEQYF
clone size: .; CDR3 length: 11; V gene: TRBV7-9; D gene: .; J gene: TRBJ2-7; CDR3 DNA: TGTGCCAGCAGCTTACGCGGGGAGCAGTACTTC; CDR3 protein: CASSLRGEQYF
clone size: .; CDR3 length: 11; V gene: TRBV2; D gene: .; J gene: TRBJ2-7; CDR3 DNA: TGTGCCAGCAGTCGCACATACGAGCAGTACTTC; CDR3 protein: CASSRTYEQYF
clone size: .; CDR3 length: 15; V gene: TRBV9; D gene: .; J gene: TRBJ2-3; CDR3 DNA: TGTGCCAGCAGCCTCCCGGACTGGTACACAGATACGCAGTATTTT; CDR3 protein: CASSLPDWYTDTQYF
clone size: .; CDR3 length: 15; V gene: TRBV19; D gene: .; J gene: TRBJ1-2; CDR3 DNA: TGTGCCAGTAGTATGGGTGTGGGCGGCGACTATGGCTACACCTTC; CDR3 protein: CASSMGVGGDYGYTF
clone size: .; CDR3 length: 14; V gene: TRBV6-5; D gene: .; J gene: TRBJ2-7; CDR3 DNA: TGTGCCAGCAGTTACTCTTCGGGGTCCTACGAGCAGTACTTC; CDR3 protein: CASSYSSGSYEQYF
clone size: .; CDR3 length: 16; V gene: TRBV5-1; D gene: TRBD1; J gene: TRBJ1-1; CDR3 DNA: TGCGCCAGCAGCTTGGGCCCTAAGGGGGCGAGCACTGAAGCTTTCTTT; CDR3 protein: CASSLGPKGASTEAFF
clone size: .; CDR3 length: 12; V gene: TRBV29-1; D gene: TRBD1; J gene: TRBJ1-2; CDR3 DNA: TGCAGCGCCGGGACAGCGCTCGCGGGCTACACCTTC; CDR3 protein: CSAGTALAGYTF
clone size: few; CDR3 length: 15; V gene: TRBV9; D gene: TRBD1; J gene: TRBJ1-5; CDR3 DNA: TGTGCCAGCAGCCTCTCGGGACAGGGGAATCAGCCCCAGCATTTT; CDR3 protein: CASSLSGQGNQPQHF
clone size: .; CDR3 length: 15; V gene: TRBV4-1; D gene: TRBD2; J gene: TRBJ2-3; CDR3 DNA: TGCGCCAGCAGCCACCTAGCGGGAGGGCCAGATACGCAGTATTTT; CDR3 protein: CASSHLAGGPDTQYF
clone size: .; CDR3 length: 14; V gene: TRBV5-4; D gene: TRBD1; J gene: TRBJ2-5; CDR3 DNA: TGTGCCAGCAGCTTGAGAGGGGGCGCGGAGACCCAGTACTTC; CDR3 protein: CASSLRGGAETQYF
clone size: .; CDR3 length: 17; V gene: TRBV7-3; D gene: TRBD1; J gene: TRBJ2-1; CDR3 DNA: TGTGCCAGCAGCTTAGGAACAGGGGGCGTTCGCGGGAATGAGCAGTTCTTC; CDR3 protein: CASSLGTGGVRGNEQFF
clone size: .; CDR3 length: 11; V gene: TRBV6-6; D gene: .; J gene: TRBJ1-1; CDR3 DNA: TGTGCCAGCAGCTCAACAAGACTAGCTTTCTTT; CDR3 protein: CASSSTRLAFF
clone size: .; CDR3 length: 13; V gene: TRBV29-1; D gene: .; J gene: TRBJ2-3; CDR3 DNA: TGCAGCGTTGACCCGGGGGCAACAGATACGCAGTATTTT; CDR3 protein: CSVDPGATDTQYF
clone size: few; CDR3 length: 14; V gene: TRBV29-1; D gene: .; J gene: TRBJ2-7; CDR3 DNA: TGCAGCGTTGAAGATCCCGTAAGGCCCTACGAGCAGTACTTC; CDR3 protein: CSVEDPVRPYEQYF